The T cell receptor beta chain under discussion was sequenced for a study of T cell responses to AZD1222 COVID-19 vaccine. Overall study context: Second-dose recipients at about 4 or about 12 weeks were treated as one pooled group.

There are 13 residues in the CDR3. V lost 3 bases to trimming and J lost 5 bases; unmatched junction nucleotides: 3. Looked up from germline, CDR1 is SGHAT and CDR2 is FQNNGV. Regarding the study as a whole: Across the whole spike, CD4 TCRs peaked at regions 160-218 and 743-854. Unmutated variant regions are reportedly targeted by nearly half of spike-specific TCRs.

With regard to this clone: The antigen is not known.

This table comes from immunoSEQ multiplex PCR, and its TCRdb copy is limited to in-frame clones, with some not included. Among more than 150,000 clones, approximately 90% were seen once, and the ten largest hold roughly 6%. The chain links TRBV11-2 to TRBJ2-7, with 8 nucleotides matching TRBD1. The sequence was obtained from an adult in good health. The sequences come from peripheral blood, collected on day 0 of AZD1222 vaccination. CDR3 DNA sequence: TGTGCCAGCAGCTTGGACAGGGACCACGAGCAGTACTTC. It codes for CASSLDRDHEQYF.